Each of the 26 T cell receptor beta chains below was sequenced from the same sample in a study of blood T cells in healthy people across ages. The authors ran a second PCR of about 6 to 11 cycles using a sample-barcoded 5' primer and a J-beta primer mix. Via MiXCR, TCRdb re-called the 5' RACE reads, giving one row per CDR3 protein. The sample holds approximately 1,100,000 distinct CDR3 sequences, around 45% seen once. Sequencing was done on a sample of blood. The origin of the receptors is a woman aged 55-75 years in good health.

This rearrangement joins TRBV20-1 to TRBJ2-1; D unresolved. There are 13 residues in the CDR3. V shed 3 bases and J shed 7 bases, with 13 bases lying between them. Looked up from germline, CDR1 is DFQATT and CDR2 is SNEGSKA (reference sequence). In nucleotides, the CDR3 is TGCAGTGCTAGCGGTGGCTTTTTTAATGAGCAGTTCTTC. Protein product: CSASGGFFNEQFF.

V usage is TRBV12-3 or TRBV12-4 and J usage is TRBJ1-5; maybe TRBD1 (6 bases). The CDR3 is 16 residues long. Deletions cut 5 bases from V and 3 bases from J, with 17 bases between. CDR3 nucleotides: TGTGCCAGCAGTAACAATCTCCGGGACACCAATCAGCCCCAGCATTTT. It codes for CASSNNLRDTNQPQHF.

Worth noting for this clonotype: A single base separates this from a much larger clone, so it may be a read error. The chain is built from TRBV6-5 and TRBJ2-5; 7 bases fit TRBD2. CDR1 and CDR2 from the germline V gene are MNHEY and SVGAGI. CDR3 length: 17 residues. Losses at the gene ends were 2 bases for V and 11 bases for J; bases not matched to a gene: 20. In nucleotides, the CDR3 is TGTGCCAGCAGTTACAGGACATCAGGGACTACCCGAACTGAGCAGTACTTC. This encodes CASSYRTSGTTRTEQYF.

With regard to this clonotype: Compared with germline, one end of the junction differs, possibly owing to a read error. The chain employs TRBV27 and TRBJ2-3; tentatively, D is TRBD2 (5 bases). CDR3 length equals 15 residues. Looked up from germline, CDR1 is MNHEY and CDR2 is SMNVEV (reference sequence). The CDR3 DNA is TGTGCCGGCAGCTTTAGCGTCTCTAACACAGATACGCAGTATTTT. It codes for CAGSFSVSNTDTQYF.

This clonotype was picked up a small number of times. The rearrangement uses TRBV6-5 and TRBJ2-7; 7 bases match TRBD2. Losses at the gene ends were 1 base for V and 2 bases for J; bases not matched to a gene: 5. This CDR3 region has 15 residues. Germline V gives CDR1 MNHEY, CDR2 SVGAGI. Here the CDR3 reads CASSYWREYPYEQYF. The CDR3 bases are TGTGCCAGCAGTTACTGGCGGGAGTACCCCTACGAGCAGTACTTC.

The chain recombines TRBV20-1 with TRBJ2-7, with 10 bases lining up with TRBD2. V dropped 6 bases and J dropped 5; count of bases not matched to a gene: 7. CDR1 is DFQATT and CDR2 is SNEGSKA in the germline V gene (reference sequence). The CDR3 covers 13 residues. The CDR3 DNA follows: TGCAGTGCCGCCATAGCGGGAGGAAACGAGCAGTACTTC. Amino acids: CSAAIAGGNEQYF.

About this clonotype: This may stem from a read error, because a much larger clone lies one nucleotide away. The chain carries TRBV5-1 and TRBJ2-7; D not resolved. The CDR3 covers 14 residues. Per germline, CDR1 SGHRS and CDR2 YFSETQ. Trimming removed 3 bases from V and 6 bases from J, with 16 bases in between. The CDR3 DNA is TGCGCCAGCAGCTGGAGTCAAGGGCTTGGCGAGCAGTACTTC. This encodes CASSWSQGLGEQYF. The full variable domain, its missing parts supplied by reference TRBV5-1 and TRBJ2-7, is KAGVTQTPRYLIKTRGQQVTLSCSPISGHRSVSWYQQTPGQGLQFLFEYFSETQRNKGNFPGRFSGRQFSNSRSEMNVSTLELGDSALYLCASSWSQGLGEQYFGPGTRLTVT.

The CDR3 region has the DNA TGTGCCAGCAGCTTAGGACTAGCGGGAGGTCGGCGCGAGCAGTACTTC. Its protein is CASSLGLAGGRREQYF. The J gene is TRBJ2-7, the V gene TRBV7-2; 13 bases are shared with TRBD2. This CDR3 is 16 amino acids long. The J segment lost 6 bases and the V segment lost 1 base, leaving 6 bases of the junction unmatched. CDR1 and CDR2 from the germline V gene are SGHTA and FQGNSA. Looking up the rest from reference TRBV7-2 and TRBJ2-7 gives the full variable domain: GAGVSQSPSNKVTEKGKDVELRCDPISGHTALYWYRQSLGQGLEFLIYFQGNSAPDKSGLPSDRFSAERTGGSVSTLTIQRTQQEDSAVYLCASSLGLAGGRREQYFGPGTRLTVT.

This clonotype was recorded a few times. The V gene is TRBV20-1, the J gene TRBJ2-5; D uncertain. The CDR3 loop spans 13 amino acids. The V gene lost 0 bases and the J gene lost 2 bases, with 7 bases spanning the gap. Germline CDR1 is DFQATT and CDR2 is SNEGSKA (reference sequence). The CDR3 loop is CSARDLIQETQYF. CDR3 in DNA: TGCAGTGCTAGAGATCTGATTCAAGAGACCCAGTACTTC.

This rearrangement joins TRBV5-1 to TRBJ2-1; 8 nucleotides agree with TRBD2. This CDR3 is 17 amino acids long. With 1 base clipped from V and 4 bases from J, the junction kept 10 bases outside the gene matches. Per the germline V gene, CDR1 is SGHRS and CDR2 is YFSETQ. This chain's CDR3 is CASSLLGAGGPYNEQFF. DNA for the CDR3: TGCGCCAGCAGCTTGCTCGGCGCGGGAGGCCCGTACAATGAGCAGTTCTTC.

The V and J genes are TRBV27 and TRBJ2-7; a weak D match, TRBD1 (5 bases). In germline, CDR1 is MNHEY, CDR2 SMNVEV (reference sequence). Trimming removed 3 bases at V and 5 bases at J, with 11 bases between. This CDR3 comprises 13 residues. The CDR3 loop is CASSFSGRDEQYF. In nucleotides, the CDR3 is TGTGCCAGCAGTTTTTCGGGCAGGGACGAGCAGTACTTC.

Only a few counts were recorded for this clonotype. This chain links TRBV6-6 with TRBJ2-1; perhaps TRBD2 as D (5 bases). V shed 8 bases and J shed 7 bases, with 15 bases lying between them. This CDR3 is built from 13 residues. Germline V gene sequence: CDR1 MNHNY, CDR2 SVGAGI (reference sequence). The CDR3 loop is CASGGGSGNEQFF. The CDR3 DNA sequence: TGTGCCAGCGGTGGCGGGTCAGGAAATGAGCAGTTCTTC.

A remark on this clonotype: This may be a read error: a much more frequent sequence differs by one nucleotide. The chain has TRBV24-1 and TRBJ2-1; TRBD1 might be the D (7 bases). CDR3 size: 15 residues. V shed 6 bases and J shed 6 bases, with 17 bases lying between them. Germline V gene lookup returns CDR1 KGHDR and CDR2 SFDVKD. The DNA for the CDR3 is TGTGCCACCAGTCCTAGGGGGGCAGGGGGCAATGAGCAGTTCTTC. Amino acids: CATSPRGAGGNEQFF.

This clonotype came up a few times. This chain joins TRBV30 and TRBJ2-4; no definite D call. The CDR3 runs to 15 residues. V dropped 7 bases and J dropped 0 bases, with 16 bases sitting between them. Germline V gene sequence: CDR1 GTSNPN, CDR2 SVGIG (reference sequence). The CDR3 is CALKTEPIAKNIQYF. The CDR3 nucleotides read TGTGCCTTGAAAACAGAACCCATAGCCAAAAACATTCAGTACTTC.

This chain joins TRBV12-3 or TRBV12-4 and TRBJ1-2; the D is unclear. The CDR3 loop spans 13 amino acids. V lost 8 bases, J lost 7 bases, and 17 bases lay in between. In nucleotides, the CDR3 is TGTGCCAGCTCCCCCGGTGGGTACATTGGCTACACCTTC. Its translation is CASSPGGYIGYTF.

CDR3 loop: CASSRTRAYTDTQYF. The CDR3 nucleotides are TGTGCCAGCAGCCGTACGAGAGCGTACACAGATACGCAGTATTTT. The chain couples TRBV14 to TRBJ2-3, with no clear D. CDR3 length: 15 amino acids. Between the trimmed V and J ends, which lost 4 bases and 2 bases, there was a span of 13 bases. Per the germline V gene, CDR1 is SGHDN and CDR2 is FVKESK.

The genes are TRBV11-2 and TRBJ2-1; tentatively, D is TRBD1 (5 bases). V lost 3 bases and J 9 bases, leaving 18 bases between the germline ends. From germline, CDR1 is SGHAT and CDR2 FQNNGV. The CDR3 sequence is 15 residues long. The CDR3 is CASSLLLTPGSEQFF. The CDR3 DNA reads TGTGCCAGCAGCTTGCTATTGACGCCAGGGTCTGAGCAGTTCTTC. Full variable domain (outside the CDR3, taken from reference TRBV11-2 and TRBJ2-1): EAGVAQSPRYKIIEKRQSVAFWCNPISGHATLYWYQQILGQGPKLLIQFQNNGVVDDSQLPKDRFSAERLKGVDSTLKIQPAKLEDSAVYLCASSLLLTPGSEQFFGPGTRLTVL.

J is TRBJ2-6 and V is TRBV20-1; a possible D gene is TRBD1 (6 bases). The CDR3 extends over 17 amino acids. The V end was cut by 6 bases, the J end by 0 bases, with 18 bases between. Germline lookup yields CDR1 DFQATT and CDR2 SNEGSKA (reference sequence). CDR3 DNA sequence: TGCAGTGCCGAAAGACAGGCCCCGAGCTCTGGGGCCAACGTCCTGACTTTC. Amino acid sequence: CSAERQAPSSGANVLTF.

A note on this clonotype: This clone may be a read error of a much larger clone one base away. The rearrangement joins TRBV5-1 to TRBJ2-2; 7 nucleotides match TRBD2. CDR3 length equals 17 residues. J gave up 2 bases and V 0 bases, and 7 bases lay outside the gene matches. Germline V CDR1 and CDR2: SGHRS, YFSETQ. CDR3 DNA: TGCGCCAGCAGCTTGGCCGTGGGAGGGACTAACACCGGGGAGCTGTTTTTT. Encoded protein: CASSLAVGGTNTGELFF.

This clonotype was seen only a few times. The rearrangement uses TRBV6-5 and TRBJ2-7; 9 positions agree with TRBD1. The CDR3 consists of 15 residues. The junction had 11 bases not matched to a gene; V was cut back by 5 bases and J by 6 bases. The V gene's germline CDR1 is MNHEY and CDR2 SVGAGI. The CDR3 loop reads CASSIAGDRVPEQYF. CDR3 nucleotides: TGTGCCAGCAGTATAGCTGGGGACAGGGTCCCCGAGCAGTACTTC.

There are a few counts of this clonotype. V and J are TRBV2 and TRBJ1-1; 11 bases are a match to TRBD1. CDR3 length equals 15 residues. In germline, CDR1 is SNHLY, CDR2 FYNNEI. V lost 4 bases, J lost 6 bases, and 7 bases stayed unmatched. The CDR3 spells CASSVFGTGGAEAFF. The CDR3 DNA follows: TGTGCCAGCAGTGTCTTTGGGACAGGGGGGGCTGAAGCTTTCTTT. The variable domain in full, with the rest retrieved from reference TRBV2 and TRBJ1-1, is EPEVTQTPSHQVTQMGQEVILRCVPISNHLYFYWYRQILGQKVEFLVSFYNNEISEKSEIFDDQFSVERPDGSNFTLKIRSTKLEDSAMYFCASSVFGTGGAEAFFGQGTRLTVV.

This chain uses TRBV6-1 with TRBJ2-7; 14 bases match TRBD2. Germline V gives CDR1 MNHNS, CDR2 SASEGT. CDR3 length equals 18 residues. Trimming removed 8 bases from V and 6 bases from J; junction bases left unmatched: 18. The CDR3 sequence: CASSLISAGLAGASEQYF. The DNA for the CDR3 is TGTGCCAGCTCTCTTATAAGCGCGGGACTAGCGGGAGCAAGCGAGCAGTACTTC.

This clonotype was seen more than once but under ten times. The chain employs TRBV7-3 and TRBJ2-4; D is perhaps TRBD1 (6 bases). The V and J ends lost 3 bases and 0 bases respectively, with 9 bases between them. Germline CDR1 SGHTA, CDR2 FQGTGA. The CDR3 sequence is 15 residues long. CDR3 coding DNA: TGTGCCAGCAGCTTGGACAGTCTAGCCAAAAACATTCAGTACTTC. It is translated as CASSLDSLAKNIQYF.

The table lists this clonotype with many counts. The rearrangement uses TRBV12-3 or TRBV12-4 and TRBJ2-5, with a tentative D call TRBD2 (5 bases). Trimming shortened V by 3 bases and J by 4 bases, and 6 bases separated the two germline ends. The CDR3 has 12 amino acids. CDR3 region: CASSLEAETQYF. CDR3 nucleotide sequence: TGTGCCAGCAGTTTGGAGGCAGAGACCCAGTACTTC.

The chain combines TRBV20-1 with TRBJ2-5; 8 bases line up with TRBD1. The CDR3 extends over 17 amino acids. CDR1 DFQATT and CDR2 SNEGSKA come from the germline V gene (reference sequence). V lost 4 bases to trimming and J lost 5 bases; unmatched junction nucleotides: 18. The chain's CDR3 is CSATTYHRQGMGETQYF. The CDR3 region has the DNA TGCAGTGCTACAACCTATCACCGACAGGGGATGGGTGAGACCCAGTACTTC.

CDR3 in amino acids: CSATDRILLAGGGFF. CDR3 bases: TGCAGTGCTACGGACCGAATCCTACTAGCGGGGGGTGGGTTCTTC. This sequence joins TRBV20-1 and TRBJ2-1; 12 nucleotides line up with TRBD2. J lost 15 bases, V lost 4 bases, and 16 bases had no gene match. This CDR3 has 15 amino acids. Germline CDR1 and CDR2: DFQATT and SNEGSKA (reference sequence).